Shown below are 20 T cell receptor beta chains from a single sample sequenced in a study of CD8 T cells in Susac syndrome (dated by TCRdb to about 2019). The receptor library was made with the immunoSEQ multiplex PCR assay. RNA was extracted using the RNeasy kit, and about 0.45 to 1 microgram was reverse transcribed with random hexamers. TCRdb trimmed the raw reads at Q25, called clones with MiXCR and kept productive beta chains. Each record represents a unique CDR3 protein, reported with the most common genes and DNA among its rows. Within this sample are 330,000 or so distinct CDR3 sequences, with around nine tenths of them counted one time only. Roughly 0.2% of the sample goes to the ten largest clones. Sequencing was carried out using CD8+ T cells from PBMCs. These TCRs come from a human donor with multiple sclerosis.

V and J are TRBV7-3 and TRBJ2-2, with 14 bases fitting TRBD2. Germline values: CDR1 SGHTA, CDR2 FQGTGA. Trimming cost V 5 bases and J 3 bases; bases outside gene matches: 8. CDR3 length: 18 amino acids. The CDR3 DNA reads TGTGCCAGCAGCCTAGGGACTAGCGGGAGTTTAGACACCGGGGAGCTGTTTTTT. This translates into CASSLGTSGSLDTGELFF. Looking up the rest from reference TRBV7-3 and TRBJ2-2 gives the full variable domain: GAGVSQTPSNKVTEKGKYVELRCDPISGHTALYWYRQSLGQGPEFLIYFQGTGAADDSGLPNDRFFAVRPEGSVSTLKIQRTERGDSAVYLCASSLGTSGSLDTGELFFGEGSRLTVL.

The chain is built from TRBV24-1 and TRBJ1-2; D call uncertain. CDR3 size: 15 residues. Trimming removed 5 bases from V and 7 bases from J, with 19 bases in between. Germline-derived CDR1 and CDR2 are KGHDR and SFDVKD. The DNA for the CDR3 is TGTGCCACCAGTGGGGGAGCAGACCGCCCCGGTGGCTACACCTTC. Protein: CATSGGADRPGGYTF.

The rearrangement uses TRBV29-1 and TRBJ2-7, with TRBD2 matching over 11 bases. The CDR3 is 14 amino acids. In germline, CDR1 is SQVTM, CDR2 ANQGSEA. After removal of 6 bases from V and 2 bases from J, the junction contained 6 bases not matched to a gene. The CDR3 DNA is TGCAGCGTGTCCGGACTAGCGGGCCCCTACGAGCAGTACTTC. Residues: CSVSGLAGPYEQYF.

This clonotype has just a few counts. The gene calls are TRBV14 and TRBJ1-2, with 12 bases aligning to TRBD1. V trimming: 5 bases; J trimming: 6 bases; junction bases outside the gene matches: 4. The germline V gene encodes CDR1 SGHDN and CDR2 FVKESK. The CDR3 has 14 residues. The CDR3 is CASSSWDRGHGYTF. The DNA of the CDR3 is TGTGCCAGCAGCTCTTGGGACAGGGGGCATGGCTACACCTTC.

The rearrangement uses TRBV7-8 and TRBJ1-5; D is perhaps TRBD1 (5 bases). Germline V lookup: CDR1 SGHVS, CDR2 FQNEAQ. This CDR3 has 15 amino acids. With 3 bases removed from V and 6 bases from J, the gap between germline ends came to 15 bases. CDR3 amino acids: CASSFAQGPSQPQHF. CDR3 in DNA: TGTGCCAGCAGCTTTGCTCAGGGACCGAGTCAGCCCCAGCATTTT.

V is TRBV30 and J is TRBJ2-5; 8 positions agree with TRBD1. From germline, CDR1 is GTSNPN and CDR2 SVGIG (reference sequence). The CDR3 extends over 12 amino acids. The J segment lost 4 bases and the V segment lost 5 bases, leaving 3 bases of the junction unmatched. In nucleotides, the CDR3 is TGTGCCTGGGACAGGGGAGGAGAGACCCAGTACTTC. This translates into CAWDRGGETQYF.

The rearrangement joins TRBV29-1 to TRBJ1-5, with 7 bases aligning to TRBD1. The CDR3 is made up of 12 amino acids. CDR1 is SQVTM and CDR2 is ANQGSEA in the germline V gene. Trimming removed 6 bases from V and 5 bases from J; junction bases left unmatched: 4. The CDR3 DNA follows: TGCAGCGTACAGGGGTGGGATCAGCCCCAGCATTTT. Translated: CSVQGWDQPQHF.

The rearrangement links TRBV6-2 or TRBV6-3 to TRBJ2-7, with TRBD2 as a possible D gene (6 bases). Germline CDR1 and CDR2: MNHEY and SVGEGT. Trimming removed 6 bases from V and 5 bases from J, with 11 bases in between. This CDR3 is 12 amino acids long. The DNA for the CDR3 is TGTGCCAGCAGCCAACTAGCAGACGAGCAGTACTTC. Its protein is CASSQLADEQYF.

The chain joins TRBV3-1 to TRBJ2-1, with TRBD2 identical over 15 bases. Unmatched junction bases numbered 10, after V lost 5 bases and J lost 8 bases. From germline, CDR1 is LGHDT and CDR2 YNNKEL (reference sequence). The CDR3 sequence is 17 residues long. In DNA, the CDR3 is TGTGCCAGCAGCGTAACCGGGACTAGCGGGAGGCCCCATGAGCAGTTCTTC. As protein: CASSVTGTSGRPHEQFF.

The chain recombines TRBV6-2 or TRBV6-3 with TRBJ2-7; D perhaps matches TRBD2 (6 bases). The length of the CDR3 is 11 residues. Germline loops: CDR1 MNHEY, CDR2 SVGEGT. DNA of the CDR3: TGTCAGGCGGGGAGCTCCTACGAGCAGTACTTC. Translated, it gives CQAGSSYEQYF.

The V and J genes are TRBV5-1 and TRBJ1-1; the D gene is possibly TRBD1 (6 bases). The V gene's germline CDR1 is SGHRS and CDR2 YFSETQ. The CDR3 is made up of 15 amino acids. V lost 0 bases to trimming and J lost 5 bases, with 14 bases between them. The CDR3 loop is CASSLGDMVGTEAFF. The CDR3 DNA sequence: TGCGCCAGCAGCTTGGGGGACATGGTCGGGACTGAAGCTTTCTTT.

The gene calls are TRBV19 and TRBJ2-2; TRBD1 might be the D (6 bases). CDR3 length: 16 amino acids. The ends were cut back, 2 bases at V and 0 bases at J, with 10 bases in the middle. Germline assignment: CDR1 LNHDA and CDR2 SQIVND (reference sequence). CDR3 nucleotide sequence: TGTGCCAGTAGTATAAGACAGGCCCCGAACACCGGGGAGCTGTTTTTT. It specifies CASSIRQAPNTGELFF.

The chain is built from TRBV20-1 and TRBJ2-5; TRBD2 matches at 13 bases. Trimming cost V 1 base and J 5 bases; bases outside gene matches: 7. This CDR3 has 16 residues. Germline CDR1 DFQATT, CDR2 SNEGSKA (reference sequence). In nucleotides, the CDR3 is TGCAGTGCTAGAGGGACTAGCGGGAGTGGTTTCGAGACCCAGTACTTC. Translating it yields CSARGTSGSGFETQYF.

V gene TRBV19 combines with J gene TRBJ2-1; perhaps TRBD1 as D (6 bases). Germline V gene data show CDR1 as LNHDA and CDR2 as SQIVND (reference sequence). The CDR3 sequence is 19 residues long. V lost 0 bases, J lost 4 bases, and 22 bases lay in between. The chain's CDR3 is CASSIDLGGTLGGYNEQFF. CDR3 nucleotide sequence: TGTGCCAGTAGTATAGATCTTGGTGGAACGCTAGGGGGATACAATGAGCAGTTCTTC. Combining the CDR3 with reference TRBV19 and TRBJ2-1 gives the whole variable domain DGGITQSPKYLFRKEGQNVTLSCEQNLNHDAMYWYRQDPGQGLRLIYYSQIVNDFQKGDIAEGYSVSREKKESFPLTVTSAQKNPTAFYLCASSIDLGGTLGGYNEQFFGPGTRLTVL.

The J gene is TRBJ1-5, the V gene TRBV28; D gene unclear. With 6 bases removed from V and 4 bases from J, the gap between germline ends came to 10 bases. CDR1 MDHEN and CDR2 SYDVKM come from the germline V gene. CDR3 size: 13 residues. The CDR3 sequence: CASRLVLNQPQHF. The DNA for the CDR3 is TGTGCCAGCAGGCTCGTACTGAATCAGCCCCAGCATTTT.

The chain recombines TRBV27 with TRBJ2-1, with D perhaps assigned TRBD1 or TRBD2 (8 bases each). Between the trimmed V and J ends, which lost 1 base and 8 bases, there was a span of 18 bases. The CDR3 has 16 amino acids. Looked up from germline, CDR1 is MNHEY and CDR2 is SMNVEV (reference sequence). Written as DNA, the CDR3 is TGTGCCAGCAGTTTATTGGTAGCGGGACAGGTTGATGAGCAGTTCTTC. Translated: CASSLLVAGQVDEQFF.

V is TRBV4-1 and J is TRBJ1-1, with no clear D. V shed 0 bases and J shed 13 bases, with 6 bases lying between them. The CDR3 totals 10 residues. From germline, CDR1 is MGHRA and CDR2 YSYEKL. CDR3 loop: CASSQDGLFF. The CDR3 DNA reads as TGCGCCAGCAGCCAAGATGGGCTTTTCTTT.

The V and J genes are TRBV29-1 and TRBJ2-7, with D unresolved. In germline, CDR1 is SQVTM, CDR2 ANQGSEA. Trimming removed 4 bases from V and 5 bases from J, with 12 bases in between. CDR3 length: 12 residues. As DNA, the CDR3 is TGCAGCGTTGTGGGCAAGTATGACGAGCAGTACTTC. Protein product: CSVVGKYDEQYF.

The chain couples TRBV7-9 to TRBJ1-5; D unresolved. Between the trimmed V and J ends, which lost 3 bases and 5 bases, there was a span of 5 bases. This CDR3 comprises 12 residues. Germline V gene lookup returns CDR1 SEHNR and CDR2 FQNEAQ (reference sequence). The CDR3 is CASSFQDQPQHF. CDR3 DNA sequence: TGTGCCAGCAGCTTTCAGGATCAGCCCCAGCATTTT.

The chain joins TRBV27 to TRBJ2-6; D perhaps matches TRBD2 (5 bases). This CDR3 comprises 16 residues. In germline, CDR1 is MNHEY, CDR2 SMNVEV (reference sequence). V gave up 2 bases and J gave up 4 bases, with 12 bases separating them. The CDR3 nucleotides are TGTGCCAGCAGTTTAACAGCCCCGGGAGGGGCCAACGTCCTGACTTTC. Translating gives CASSLTAPGGANVLTF.